This T cell receptor (beta chain) was retrieved from a study of T cells after yellow fever vaccination. Study results and limitations: The CD4 and CD8 compartments had a small share of their clonotypes in common.

There are many counts of this clonotype. Antigen unknown. The CDR3 extends over 16 amino acids. The V segment lost 5 bases and the J segment 8 bases; nucleotides outside the gene matches: 15. Germline loops: CDR1 MNHEY, CDR2 SVGEGT. TCRdb redid the calling of the 5' RACE reads with MiXCR, one entry per CDR3 protein. The data show approximately 160,000 distinct CDR3 sequences, with 7% to 10% seen just once and 35% to 40% held by the top ten. The chain employs TRBV6-2 or TRBV6-3 and TRBJ1-2; 9 bases match TRBD1. This sequence originates from a man between 18 and 35 years old who received the YFV17D yellow fever vaccine. The sequencing used CD8+ T cells sorted from PBMCs, collected 45 days after the yellow fever booster vaccination. The CDR3 bases are TGTGCCAGCAGTCGGGATCCCGGGACAGGGTCGAGCGGCTACACCTTC. Protein product: CASSRDPGTGSSGYTF.